Sequencing of this T cell receptor beta chain was carried out in a study of blood T cell repertoires in COVID-19. Study at large: Donors in the United States, Italy and Spain gave samples during acute or convalescent COVID-19.

TCRdb's table, derived via immunoSEQ multiplex PCR, lists solely in-frame clones and lacks some. Of 400,000 or so clones listed, 90% were seen once; the top ten hold 0.6% to 0.7%. The specimen sequenced was PBMCs or T cells enriched from blood (not recorded which). This TCR was sampled from a man younger than 30 who had recovered from COVID-19.

The CDR3 is CASRASGGEETQYF. In nucleotides, the CDR3 is TGTGCCAGCCGAGCTAGCGGGGGAGAAGAGACCCAGTACTTC. The rearrangement joins TRBV2 to TRBJ2-5; TRBD2 aligns across 10 bases. Germline CDR1 SNHLY, CDR2 FYNNEI. The CDR3 covers 14 residues. Losses at the gene ends were 8 bases for V and 3 bases for J; bases not matched to a gene: 6.